The 14 T cell receptor beta chains below were found in one sample sequenced in a study of cytomegalovirus exposure and HLA in healthy donors. Profiling relied on immunoSEQ multiplex PCR, and the TCRdb table lists in-frame clones only, not all of them. The sample has about 120,000 clones, about 84% seen once; the top ten hold approximately 2%. Sequenced material: PBMCs. The receptors here all came from a woman in her thirties in good health and CMV-seronegative.

This clone came up many times. The chain uses TRBV15 and TRBJ1-2; the D is unclear. CDR3 size: 16 residues. Germline V gene lookup returns CDR1 LNHNV and CDR2 YYDKDF (reference sequence). Trimming pared 0 bases from V and 0 bases from J, leaving 11 bases between. This CDR3 reads CATSRDLARSNYGYTF. The CDR3 DNA reads TGTGCCACCAGCAGAGATCTGGCCAGGTCTAACTATGGCTACACCTTC.

The gene calls are TRBV7-9 and TRBJ1-2; D may be TRBD1 (5 bases). Trimming removed 5 bases from V and 3 bases from J, with 10 bases in between. This CDR3 comprises 13 residues. Germline assignment: CDR1 SEHNR and CDR2 FQNEAQ (reference sequence). The CDR3 DNA reads as TGTGCCAGCAGCCGACAGAACTACTATGGCTACACCTTC. Its protein product is CASSRQNYYGYTF. Filled out from reference TRBV7-9 and TRBJ1-2, the complete variable domain reads DTGVSQNPRHKITKRGQNVTFRCDPISEHNRLYWYRQTLGQGPEFLTYFQNEAQLEKSRLLSDRFSAERPKGSFSTLEIQRTEQGDSAMYLCASSRQNYYGYTFGSGTRLTVV.

The table lists this clone with a count of one. The chain links TRBV7-6 to TRBJ2-7; 10 nucleotides line up with TRBD2. Trimming cost V 1 base and J 3 bases; bases outside gene matches: 15. Germline CDR1 SGHVS, CDR2 FNYEAQ. CDR3 length: 19 amino acids. The CDR3 DNA reads as TGTGCCAGCAGCTTAGAGTCTAGCGGGGGCGTTACCATATACTACGAGCAGTACTTC. Residues: CASSLESSGGVTIYYEQYF.

The CDR3 loop is CASSLVRDTEAFF. CDR3 nucleotides: TGTGCCAGCAGCTTAGTGAGGGACACTGAAGCTTTCTTT. The rearrangement links TRBV7-2 to TRBJ1-1; D remains unclear. The CDR3 is 13 residues long. Trimming stripped 1 base from V and 3 bases from J, with 6 bases between. Germline V CDR1 and CDR2: SGHTA, FQGNSA.

The rearrangement joins TRBV9 to TRBJ2-3; 9 nucleotides agree with TRBD2. J lost 5 bases, V lost 1 base, and 5 bases had no gene match. The CDR3 is 15 residues long. Germline lookup yields CDR1 SGDLS and CDR2 YYNGEE. CDR3 sequence reads: CASSVSSGVGDTQYF. The CDR3 nucleotides are TGTGCCAGCAGCGTATCTAGCGGGGTTGGAGATACGCAGTATTTT.

The chain carries TRBV5-5 and TRBJ1-2; TRBD1 matches at 11 bases. Losses at the gene ends were 4 bases for V and 3 bases for J; bases not matched to a gene: 5. CDR1 is SGHKS, CDR2 YYEKEE, per germline (reference sequence). This CDR3 contains 15 residues. CDR3 residues: CASSEGTGGYYGYTF. The CDR3 DNA follows: TGTGCCAGCAGCGAGGGGACAGGGGGTTACTATGGCTACACCTTC.

CDR3 residues: CASSLRVTSSYNEQFF. The CDR3 bases are TGTGCCAGCAGCTTGAGGGTCACCAGCTCCTACAATGAGCAGTTCTTC. The chain recombines TRBV7-3 with TRBJ2-1; D possibly corresponds to TRBD2 (5 bases). Germline CDR1 is SGHTA and CDR2 is FQGTGA. The CDR3 extends over 16 amino acids. Trimming took 3 bases from V and 0 from J, leaving 12 bases between them. Based on the CDR3 plus reference TRBV7-3 and TRBJ2-1, the full variable domain is GAGVSQTPSNKVTEKGKYVELRCDPISGHTALYWYRQSLGQGPEFLIYFQGTGAADDSGLPNDRFFAVRPEGSVSTLKIQRTERGDSAVYLCASSLRVTSSYNEQFFGPGTRLTVL.

CDR3 loop: CASSPSQSRGTEAFF. CDR3 coding DNA: TGCGCCAGCAGCCCCTCCCAAAGTAGGGGGACTGAAGCTTTCTTT. The chain is built from TRBV4-1 and TRBJ1-1; a weak D match, TRBD1 (6 bases). The V gene's germline CDR1 is MGHRA and CDR2 YSYEKL. V was shortened by 4 bases and J by 5 bases, with 17 bases between the two germline ends. The CDR3 spans 15 residues.

This sequence joins TRBV19 and TRBJ1-5, with 9 bases aligning to TRBD1. Germline assignment: CDR1 LNHDA and CDR2 SQIVND (reference sequence). This CDR3 is 16 amino acids long. With 3 bases clipped from V and 9 bases from J, the junction kept 12 bases outside the gene matches. The DNA for the CDR3 is TGTGCCAGTAGTATCCGGGACAGGGTGAGGGGGGGGCCCCAGCATTTT. Encoded protein: CASSIRDRVRGGPQHF.

The V and J genes are TRBV5-6 and TRBJ2-2; tentative D call: TRBD1 (6 bases). CDR1 and CDR2 (germline): SGHDT, YYEEEE. The germline V and J ends were trimmed by 4 bases and 0 bases, with 13 bases remaining between them. The CDR3 has 16 amino acids. CDR3 in amino acids: CASSRTGSANTGELFF. CDR3 nucleotides: TGTGCCAGCAGCCGTACAGGGTCCGCGAACACCGGGGAGCTGTTTTTT.

The chain is built from TRBV9 and TRBJ2-7; TRBD1 matches at 9 bases. This CDR3 comprises 15 residues. Germline V lookup: CDR1 SGDLS, CDR2 YYNGEE. J was trimmed by 3 bases and V by 0 bases; bases with no gene match: 4. As DNA, the CDR3 is TGTGCCAGCAGCGTAGGTGGGACAGGGATCTACGAGCAGTACTTC. Residues: CASSVGGTGIYEQYF.

The chain recombines TRBV30 with TRBJ2-7; 10 bases match TRBD1. The germline CDR1 and CDR2 sequences are GTSNPN and SVGIG (reference sequence). The V gene end was trimmed by 2 bases and the J gene end by 4 bases; junction bases not matched to a gene: 2. The CDR3 length is 13 residues. The CDR3 region is CAWSWDRGYEQYF. CDR3 DNA: TGTGCCTGGAGTTGGGACAGGGGTTACGAGCAGTACTTC. Using reference TRBV30 and TRBJ2-7 for the parts outside the CDR3, the full variable domain is SQTIHQWPATLVQPVGSPLSLECTVEGTSNPNLYWYRQAAGRGLQLLFYSVGIGQISSEVPQNLSASRPQDRQFILSSKKLLLSDSGFYLCAWSWDRGYEQYFGPGTRLTVT.

This clone appeared a single time. J is TRBJ2-5 and V is TRBV7-8; 11 bases map to TRBD2. Germline loops: CDR1 SGHVS, CDR2 FQNEAQ. The V gene end was trimmed by 5 bases and the J gene end by 2 bases; junction bases not matched to a gene: 19. This CDR3 comprises 20 residues. CDR3 in amino acids: CASSPSLLPGLAVVQETQYF. The CDR3 DNA reads TGTGCCAGCAGCCCTAGCCTATTGCCGGGACTAGCGGTTGTTCAAGAGACCCAGTACTTC.

This clone was counted between two and nine times. The chain joins TRBV2 to TRBJ2-5; D is unclear. The CDR3 runs to 12 residues. CDR1 is SNHLY, CDR2 FYNNEI, per germline. Trimming took off 7 bases at V and 0 bases at J, with 6 bases between the two ends. The CDR3 DNA sequence: TGTGCCAGCACGTTAGACCAAGAGACCCAGTACTTC. Translated: CASTLDQETQYF. The full variable domain, rest sourced from reference TRBV2 and TRBJ2-5, is EPEVTQTPSHQVTQMGQEVILRCVPISNHLYFYWYRQILGQKVEFLVSFYNNEISEKSEIFDDQFSVERPDGSNFTLKIRSTKLEDSAMYFCASTLDQETQYFGPGTRLLVL.